This TCR beta chain was captured in a study of blood T cell repertoires in COVID-19. Whole-study context: Sources were T cells, B-cell-depleted T cells, or PBMCs; the material itself was cDNA or gDNA.

Here immunoSEQ multiplex PCR was the method, and the copy in TCRdb shows in-frame clones only, minus some. The sample holds 200,000 to 250,000 clones, roughly 91% seen once. Each participant's cohort was designated according to participant-reported clinical history. This CDR3 comprises 15 residues. In germline, CDR1 is SNHLY, CDR2 FYNNEI. Trimming cost V 3 bases and J 7 bases, with 16 bases left between them. The receptor's source is a woman aged 25 to 39 who had recovered from COVID-19. The gene calls are TRBV2 and TRBJ2-1; D gene unclear. The source material was PBMCs or T cells enriched from blood (not recorded which). This CDR3 is CASSDPGDVLNEQFF. As DNA, the CDR3 is TGTGCCAGCAGTGATCCCGGTGATGTTCTGAATGAGCAGTTCTTC.